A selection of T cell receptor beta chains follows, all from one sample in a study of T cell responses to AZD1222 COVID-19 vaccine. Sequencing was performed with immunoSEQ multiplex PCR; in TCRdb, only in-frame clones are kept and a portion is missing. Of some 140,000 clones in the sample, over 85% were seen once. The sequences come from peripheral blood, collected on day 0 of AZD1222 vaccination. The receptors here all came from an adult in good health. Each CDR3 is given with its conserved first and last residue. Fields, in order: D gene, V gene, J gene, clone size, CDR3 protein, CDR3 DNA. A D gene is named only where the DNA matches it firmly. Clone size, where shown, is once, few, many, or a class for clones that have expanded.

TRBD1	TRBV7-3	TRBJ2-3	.	CASSSTGARGSDTQYF	TGTGCCAGCAGTTCGACAGGGGCCCGGGGGTCAGATACGCAGTATTTT
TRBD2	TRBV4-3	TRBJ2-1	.	CASSQDLPSGRVSYNEQFF	TGCGCCAGCAGCCAAGACCTCCCTAGCGGGAGAGTATCCTACAATGAGCAGTTCTTC
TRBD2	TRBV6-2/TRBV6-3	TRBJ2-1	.	CASSRQRGNNEQFF	TGTGCCAGCAGCAGACAGCGGGGCAACAATGAGCAGTTCTTC
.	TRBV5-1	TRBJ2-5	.	CASSGGNVVETQYF	TGCGCCAGCAGCGGAGGAAACGTAGTGGAGACCCAGTACTTC
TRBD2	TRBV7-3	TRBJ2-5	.	CASSPHGGAQETQYF	TGTGCCAGCAGCCCTCACGGGGGGGCTCAAGAGACCCAGTACTTC
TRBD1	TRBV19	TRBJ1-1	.	CASSAGQMNTEAFF	TGTGCCAGTAGTGCGGGACAGATGAACACTGAAGCTTTCTTT
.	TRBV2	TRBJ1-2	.	CASSEALPENGYTF	TGTGCCAGCAGTGAAGCGCTACCAGAGAATGGCTACACCTTC
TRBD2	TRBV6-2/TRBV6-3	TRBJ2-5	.	CASSYYGTSGLGGLWTQYF	TGTGCCAGCAGTTACTACGGGACTAGCGGGTTGGGGGGTCTGTGGACCCAGTACTTC
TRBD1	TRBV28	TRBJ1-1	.	CASSWPTGRVTEAFF	TGTGCCAGCAGTTGGCCGACAGGGCGCGTCACTGAAGCTTTCTTT
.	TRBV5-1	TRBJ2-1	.	CASSTRAQGEQFF	TGCGCCAGCAGCACCCGGGCCCAGGGTGAGCAGTTCTTC
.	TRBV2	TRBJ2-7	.	CASSKGPGEQYF	TGTGCCAGCAGTAAGGGGCCGGGGGAGCAGTACTTC
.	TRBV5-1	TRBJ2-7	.	CASSVVGGRYEQYF	TGCGCCAGCAGTGTCGTGGGAGGCCGATACGAGCAGTACTTC
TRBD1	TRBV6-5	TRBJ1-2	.	CASGQGQAYGYTF	TGTGCCAGCGGCCAAGGACAGGCCTATGGCTACACCTTC
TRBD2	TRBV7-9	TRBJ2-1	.	CASSSQGGGGNEQFF	TGTGCCAGCAGCTCCCAAGGCGGGGGGGGAAATGAGCAGTTCTTC
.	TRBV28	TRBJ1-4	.	CASTSEEKLFF	TGTGCCTCCACGTCAGAAGAAAAACTGTTTTTT
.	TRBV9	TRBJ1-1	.	CASSVDGRGTEAFF	TGTGCCAGCAGTGTTGACGGGCGGGGCACTGAAGCTTTCTTT
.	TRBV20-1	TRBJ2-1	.	CSASLGLNNEQFF	TGCAGTGCTAGTTTGGGGCTCAACAATGAGCAGTTCTTC
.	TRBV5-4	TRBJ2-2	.	CASSLEFTGELFF	TGTGCCAGCAGCTTGGAATTCACCGGGGAGCTGTTTTTT
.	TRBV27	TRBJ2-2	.	CASSFLAAANTGELFF	TGTGCCAGCAGTTTTTTGGCCGCGGCGAACACCGGGGAGCTGTTTTTT
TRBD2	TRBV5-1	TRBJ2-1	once	CASSLTSGRLDEQFF	TGCGCCAGCAGCTTGACTAGCGGGAGGTTGGATGAGCAGTTCTTC
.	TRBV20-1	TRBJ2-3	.	CSARDSDTQYF	TGCAGTGCTAGAGATTCAGATACGCAGTATTTT
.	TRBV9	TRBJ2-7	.	CASSVATPPESYEQYF	TGTGCCAGCAGCGTAGCTACCCCTCCAGAGTCCTACGAGCAGTACTTC
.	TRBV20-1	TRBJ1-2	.	CSASFQGINYGYTF	TGCAGTGCTAGTTTTCAGGGCATCAACTATGGCTACACCTTC
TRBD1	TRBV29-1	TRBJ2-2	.	CSVAGQGATGELFF	TGCAGCGTTGCTGGACAGGGGGCCACCGGGGAGCTGTTTTTT
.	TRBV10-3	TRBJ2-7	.	CAISLRDGEGEQYF	TGTGCCATCAGTCTACGGGACGGCGAGGGCGAGCAGTACTTC
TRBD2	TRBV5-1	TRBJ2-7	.	CASSLERELEQYF	TGCGCCAGCAGCCTCGAGCGGGAACTCGAGCAGTACTTC